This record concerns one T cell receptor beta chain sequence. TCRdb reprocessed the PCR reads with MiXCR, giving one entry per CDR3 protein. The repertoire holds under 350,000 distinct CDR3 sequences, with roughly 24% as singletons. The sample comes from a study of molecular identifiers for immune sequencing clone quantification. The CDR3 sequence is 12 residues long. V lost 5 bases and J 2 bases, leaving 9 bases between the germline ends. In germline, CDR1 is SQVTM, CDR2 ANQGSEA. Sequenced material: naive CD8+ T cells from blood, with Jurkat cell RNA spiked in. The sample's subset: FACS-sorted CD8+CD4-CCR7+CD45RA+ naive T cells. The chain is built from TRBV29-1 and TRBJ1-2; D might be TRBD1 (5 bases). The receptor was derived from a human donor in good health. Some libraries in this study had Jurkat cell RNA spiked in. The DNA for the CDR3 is TGCAGCGTTCAATACAGGAACTATGGCTACACCTTC. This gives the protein CSVQYRNYGYTF.